This T cell receptor beta chain derives from a study of blood T cells in healthy people across ages. Germline V gene data show CDR1 as SGHRS and CDR2 as YFSETQ. Trimming removed 3 bases from V and 1 base from J, with 13 bases in between. CDR3 length: 15 amino acids. A second PCR, run for about 7 to 11 cycles, used a sample-barcoded 5' primer plus a J-beta primer mix. TCRdb used MiXCR to reprocess the 5' RACE reads, holding one entry per CDR3 protein. The table shows about 1.1 million distinct CDR3 sequences, with 30% to 40% occurring only once. The chain combines TRBV5-1 with TRBJ1-1, with a tentative D call TRBD1 (5 bases). Specimen: blood. The source of this sequence is a man aged 18 to 35 in good health. Written as DNA, the CDR3 is TGCGCCAGCAGCTGGTCTGGGGGGAAGAACACTGAAGCTTTCTTT. It specifies CASSWSGGKNTEAFF.